The present T cell receptor beta chain was sequenced within a study of cytomegalovirus exposure and HLA in healthy donors. This PCR relied on a set of 60 Vbeta primers and 13 Jbeta primers. Using immunoSEQ multiplex PCR, the repertoire was profiled, and TCRdb retains in-frame clones only, with some absent. The sample totals fewer than 150,000 clones. Germline-derived CDR1 and CDR2 are MGHDK and SYGVNS. The CDR3 length is 15 residues. V lost 2 bases to trimming and J lost 6 bases; unmatched junction nucleotides: 6. The source material was PBMCs. The sequence came from a man aged 35 to 55 in good health and CMV-seronegative. This chain uses TRBV25-1 with TRBJ2-2, with 7 bases matching TRBD2. The CDR3 DNA sequence: TGTGCCAGCAGTGAACGGCGGGGGTCGGCCGGGGAGCTGTTTTTT. It encodes CASSERRGSAGELFF.